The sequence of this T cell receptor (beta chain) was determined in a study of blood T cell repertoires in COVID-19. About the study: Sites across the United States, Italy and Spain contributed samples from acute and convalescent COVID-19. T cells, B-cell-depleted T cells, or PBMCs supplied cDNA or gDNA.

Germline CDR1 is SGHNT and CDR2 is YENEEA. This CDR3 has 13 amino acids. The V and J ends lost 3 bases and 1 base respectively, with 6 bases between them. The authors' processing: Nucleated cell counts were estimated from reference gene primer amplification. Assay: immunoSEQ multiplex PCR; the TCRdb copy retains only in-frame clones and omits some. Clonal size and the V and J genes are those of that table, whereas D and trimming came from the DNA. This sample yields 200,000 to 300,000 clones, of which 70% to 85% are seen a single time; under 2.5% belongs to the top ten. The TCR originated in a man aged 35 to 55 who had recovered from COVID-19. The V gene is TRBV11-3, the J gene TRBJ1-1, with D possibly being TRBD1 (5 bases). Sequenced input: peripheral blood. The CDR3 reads CASSFGQNTEAFF. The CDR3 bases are TGTGCCAGCAGCTTCGGACAGAACACTGAAGCTTTCTTT.